One and the same sample provided the 16 T cell receptor beta chains below, sequenced in a study of identifying expanded T cells in peripheral blood. Generated by immunoSEQ multiplex PCR, the TCRdb table keeps only in-frame clones and is missing some. The table includes about 91,000 clones, more than 70% detected once. The sample consisted of blood. These receptors all stem from a person aged 18-69 years in good health.

The chain carries TRBV19 and TRBJ2-7; 11 nucleotides match TRBD2. Germline V lookup: CDR1 LNHDA, CDR2 SQIVND (reference sequence). With V trimmed by 5 bases and J by 3 bases, 9 bases remained unmatched. This CDR3 is built from 16 residues. Written as DNA, the CDR3 is TGTGCCAGTAGTTCACGACTAGCGGGGACGTACTACGAGCAGTACTTC. Its translation: CASSSRLAGTYYEQYF.

V usage is TRBV7-3 and J usage is TRBJ2-2, with D possibly being TRBD1 (6 bases). Germline V lookup: CDR1 SGHTA, CDR2 FQGTGA. The CDR3 covers 14 residues. Trimming cost V 8 bases and J 0 bases, with 10 bases left between them. CDR3 in amino acids: CASRDNANTGELFF. CDR3 nucleotides: TGTGCCAGCCGGGACAACGCGAACACCGGGGAGCTGTTTTTT.

The DNA for the CDR3 is TGTGCCACCCCTAATCCCCCGGGACATACTTATGGACGCGAGCAGTACTTC. Its protein is CATPNPPGHTYGREQYF. This rearrangement joins TRBV6-9 to TRBJ2-7; D might be TRBD1 (6 bases). The V gene's germline CDR1 is MNHGY and CDR2 SVAAGI. The CDR3 runs to 17 residues. The germline V and J ends were trimmed by 10 bases and 6 bases, with 31 bases remaining between them.

The chain uses TRBV19 and TRBJ1-2, with D possibly matching TRBD1 (6 bases). The ends were cut back, 7 bases at V and 5 bases at J, with 17 bases in the middle. Germline V gene lookup returns CDR1 LNHDA and CDR2 SQIVND (reference sequence). The CDR3 has 14 amino acids. The CDR3 here is CASTPGGGGYGYTF. The CDR3 region has the DNA TGTGCCAGTACCCCCGGAGGGGGGGGTTATGGCTACACCTTC. The full variable domain, in which reference TRBV19 and TRBJ1-2 provide the parts outside the CDR3, is DGGITQSPKYLFRKEGQNVTLSCEQNLNHDAMYWYRQDPGQGLRLIYYSQIVNDFQKGDIAEGYSVSREKKESFPLTVTSAQKNPTAFYLCASTPGGGGYGYTFGSGTRLTVV.

The CDR3 loop is CASSQEMELFF. For the CDR3, the DNA is TGCGCCAGCAGCCAAGAGATGGAACTGTTTTTT. The chain recombines TRBV4-1 with TRBJ1-4; D unresolved. Between the trimmed V and J ends, which lost 0 bases and 12 bases, there was a span of 5 bases. The CDR3 is 11 residues long. Germline CDR1 is MGHRA and CDR2 is YSYEKL.

The J gene is TRBJ2-7, the V gene TRBV10-2; 8 nucleotides agree with TRBD2. The V gene end was trimmed by 5 bases and the J gene end by 3 bases; junction bases not matched to a gene: 6. The CDR3 loop spans 14 amino acids. The V gene's germline CDR1 is WSHSY and CDR2 SAAADI. CDR3 sequence (DNA): TGCGCCAGCAGTTCCGAGCGGGGGTTCTACGAGCAGTACTTC. This gives the protein CASSSERGFYEQYF.

The chain carries TRBV7-2 and TRBJ2-3; maybe TRBD2 (5 bases). The length of the CDR3 is 13 residues. Germline-derived CDR1 and CDR2 are SGHTA and FQGNSA. V dropped 4 bases and J dropped 6 bases, with 11 bases sitting between them. This CDR3 reads CASSSRRGDTQYF. CDR3 nucleotides: TGTGCCAGCAGCTCCCGGAGAGGGGATACGCAGTATTTT.

This sequence joins TRBV6-1 and TRBJ2-1, with TRBD1 as a possible D gene (8 bases). Deletions cut 4 bases from V and 7 bases from J, with 17 bases between. The length of the CDR3 is 15 residues. Germline V gives CDR1 MNHNS, CDR2 SASEGT. CDR3 coding DNA: TGTGCCAGCAGTGTCTCGGAACAGGGGGGGAATGAGCAGTTCTTC. It encodes CASSVSEQGGNEQFF.

This chain connects TRBV28 to TRBJ2-7, with a possible D match to TRBD2 (6 bases). This CDR3 has 13 amino acids. Trimming took 2 bases from V and 7 from J, leaving 12 bases between them. Germline CDR1 is MDHEN and CDR2 is SYDVKM. CDR3 amino acids: CASSLGLAQEQYF. The CDR3 nucleotides are TGTGCCAGCAGTTTAGGGCTAGCGCAGGAGCAGTACTTC.

This chain joins TRBV4-1 and TRBJ2-3, with 11 bases fitting TRBD2. The germline V gene encodes CDR1 MGHRA and CDR2 YSYEKL. Trimming took 0 bases from V and 1 from J; bases not matched to a gene: 3. This CDR3 is 17 amino acids long. The DNA of the CDR3 is TGCGCCAGCAGCCAAGAATCTAGCGGGGGGCGCACAGATACGCAGTATTTT. It is translated as CASSQESSGGRTDTQYF.

V and J are TRBV27 and TRBJ2-7, with D hard to call. This CDR3 comprises 13 residues. CDR1 is MNHEY, CDR2 SMNVEV, per germline (reference sequence). Deletions cut 5 bases from V and 4 bases from J, with 12 bases between. In nucleotides, the CDR3 is TGTGCCAGCAGTCCTCAGAACGAGTACGAGCAGTACTTC. Amino acid sequence: CASSPQNEYEQYF.

This chain joins TRBV30 and TRBJ2-7; D gene unclear. This CDR3 has 14 amino acids. Germline lookup yields CDR1 GTSNPN and CDR2 SVGIG (reference sequence). Trimming cost V 4 bases and J 3 bases, with 16 bases left between them. The CDR3 DNA reads TGTGCCTGGACCCGGGCCCGTCTCAACTACGAGCAGTACTTC. Translation gives CAWTRARLNYEQYF.

The V gene is TRBV7-3, the J gene TRBJ2-2; D is uncertain. Trimming shortened V by 1 base and J by 6 bases, and 9 bases separated the two germline ends. The CDR3 is 14 residues long. CDR1 is SGHTA and CDR2 is FQGTGA in the germline V gene. As DNA, the CDR3 is TGTGCCAGCAGCTTAATGTCTGATTCCGGGGAGCTGTTTTTT. Its translation is CASSLMSDSGELFF.

V and J are TRBV7-2 and TRBJ2-5, with D perhaps matching TRBD2 (6 bases). The germline V and J ends were trimmed by 5 bases and 5 bases, with 18 bases remaining between them. Germline CDR1 is SGHTA and CDR2 is FQGNSA. CDR3 size: 15 residues. This CDR3 is CASSARLGGGETQYF. CDR3 sequence (DNA): TGTGCCAGCAGCGCCCGGCTCGGAGGAGGGGAGACCCAGTACTTC.

CDR3 residues: CASSKAAGSYDQYF. CDR3 in DNA: TGTGCCAGCAGCAAAGCGGCAGGGAGCTACGATCAGTACTTC. The chain employs TRBV21-1 and TRBJ2-7. TRBV21-1 is a recognized pseudogene. The CDR3 extends over 14 amino acids.

The V gene is TRBV19, the J gene TRBJ1-4; TRBD1 is a possible D gene (6 bases). From germline, CDR1 is LNHDA and CDR2 SQIVND (reference sequence). The CDR3 runs to 15 residues. V dropped 3 bases and J dropped 6 bases, with 14 bases sitting between them. The CDR3 DNA is TGTGCCAGTAGTATCAGCCGGCAGGGGTATGAAAAACTGTTTTTT. Protein product: CASSISRQGYEKLFF. Together with reference TRBV19 and TRBJ1-4, the CDR3 gives the full variable domain: DGGITQSPKYLFRKEGQNVTLSCEQNLNHDAMYWYRQDPGQGLRLIYYSQIVNDFQKGDIAEGYSVSREKKESFPLTVTSAQKNPTAFYLCASSISRQGYEKLFFGSGTQLSVL.